This record looks at one T cell receptor beta chain sequence and its context. Antigen unknown. TCRdb's copy holds only in-frame clones and misses some; the assay was immunoSEQ multiplex PCR. Altogether fewer than 200,000 clones are present, about 86% being singletons, with the ten largest covering approximately 1.5%. This specimen comes from a study of cytomegalovirus exposure and HLA in healthy donors. Study summary: A subsequent analysis stated that the 100 to 150 validation repertoires were run on the same platform as the approximately 710 first-cohort repertoires. Overall study findings and caveats: Researchers reported that three CMV-associated chains were confirmed in vitro as CMV antigen-specific. Clusters of TCRs from the first cohort tended to co-occur in the roughly 120 validation repertoires (as a later analysis found).

The V gene lost 2 bases and the J gene lost 3 bases, with 29 bases spanning the gap. This CDR3 spans 21 amino acids. Germline V gene sequence: CDR1 LGHNT, CDR2 FRNRAP. The sequencing input was PBMCs. The chain joins TRBV12-5 to TRBJ2-1, with a tentative D call TRBD2 (6 bases). The TCR sequence derives from a woman aged 30 to 39 in good health and CMV-seronegative. CDR3 residues: CASGLYVWGEASTGGYNEQFF. The CDR3 DNA reads TGTGCTAGTGGTTTGTATGTGTGGGGGGAGGCATCGACCGGGGGCTACAATGAGCAGTTCTTC.